The source of this TCR beta chain is a study of tumor-infiltrating lymphocytes in primary liver carcinoma. The overall study: Stage T1-T3 N0M0 tumors spanned about 4.2 to 10 cm. In every tissue type, samples returned a similar yield of roughly 3.65 to 7.5 million productive TCRbeta reads.

Germline V CDR1 and CDR2: MNHEY, SVGAGI. CDR3 length: 15 amino acids. Only one count was recorded for this clonotype. As yet, its antigen is unknown. One end of the junction does not line up with germline, which may come from a read error. Synthesis of TCR beta cDNA was carried out from around 500 ng total RNA with a constant-region primer. Libraries for TCR beta were built through three nested multiplex PCR rounds, which together made up a slightly modified ARM-PCR procedure. Running 10 cycles apiece, the first two PCR rounds relied on TRBV1-TRBV30 forward primers together with a C-beta reverse primer. TCRdb passed the multiplex PCR reads through MiXCR, listing each CDR3 protein once. Of around 330,000 distinct CDR3 sequences listed, around 50% are singletons. Whole-study findings and limits: The overlap of tumor-adjacent and tumor-blood pairs was smaller than that of tumor region pairs.

Unsorted whole blood yielded the blood RNA, and germline DNA was also extracted. The specimen sequenced was peripheral blood. The chain combines TRBV6-5 with TRBJ2-7; TRBD1 matches 10 bases. This TCR was recovered from a woman in her twenties or thirties with primary liver carcinoma and hepatitis B virus infection. CDR3 bases: TGTGCCAGCTGTCGAGACGGGACAGGGGCCTATGAGCAGTACTTC. This encodes CASCRDGTGAYEQYF.